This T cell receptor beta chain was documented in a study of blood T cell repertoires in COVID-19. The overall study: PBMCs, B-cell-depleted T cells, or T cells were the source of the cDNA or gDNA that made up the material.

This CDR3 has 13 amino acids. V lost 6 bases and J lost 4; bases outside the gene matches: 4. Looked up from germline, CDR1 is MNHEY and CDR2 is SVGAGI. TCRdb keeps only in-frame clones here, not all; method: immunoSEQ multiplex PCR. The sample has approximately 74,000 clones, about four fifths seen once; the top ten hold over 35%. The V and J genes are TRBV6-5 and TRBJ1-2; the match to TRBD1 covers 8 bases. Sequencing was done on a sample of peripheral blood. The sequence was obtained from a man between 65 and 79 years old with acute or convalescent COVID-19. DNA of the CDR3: TGTGCCAGCAGACGGACAGGGACCTATGGCTACACCTTC. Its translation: CASRRTGTYGYTF.